Each of the 32 T cell receptor beta chains below was sequenced from the same sample in a study of T cell repertoires in cytomegalovirus infection. Their antigens are not known. MiXCR was run by TCRdb on the reads, yielding one entry per CDR3 protein. This sample has approximately 340,000 distinct CDR3 sequences, with roughly 29% found just once. Material: cultured PBMCs, obtained from culture after CMV antigen stimulation. These receptors all stem from a human donor in good health (CMV status not recorded). Some clones in this sample may be carry-over from other donors' samples.

This sequence joins TRBV30 and TRBJ1-2; TRBD1 agrees at 11 bases. From germline, CDR1 is GTSNPN and CDR2 SVGIG (reference sequence). The CDR3 is 14 amino acids. V lost 2 bases to trimming and J lost 4 bases; unmatched junction nucleotides: 3. This chain's CDR3 is CAWSTGQGGYGYTF. In nucleotides, the CDR3 is TGTGCCTGGAGTACGGGACAGGGGGGCTATGGCTACACCTTC.

The DNA of the CDR3 is TGTGCCAGCAGCCAGGGACTAGCGGGGGGGCGATTCTACGAGCAGTACTTC. Translated: CASSQGLAGGRFYEQYF. V and J are TRBV7-8 and TRBJ2-7; 16 nucleotides agree with TRBD2. The CDR3 runs to 17 residues. The V gene end was trimmed by 5 bases and the J gene end by 3 bases; junction bases not matched to a gene: 7. Germline V gene lookup returns CDR1 SGHVS and CDR2 FQNEAQ.

The chain joins TRBV28 to TRBJ2-2; possible D gene TRBD2, 5 bases. Per germline, CDR1 MDHEN and CDR2 SYDVKM. This CDR3 has 15 amino acids. Trimming took off 3 bases at V and 6 bases at J, with 14 bases between the two ends. This CDR3 is CASSFEGIRAGELFF. The CDR3 nucleotides are TGTGCCAGCAGTTTTGAGGGAATACGCGCCGGGGAGCTGTTTTTT.

V and J are TRBV7-6 and TRBJ2-5; the D gene is possibly TRBD1 (6 bases). V was pared by 5 bases and J by 4 bases, with 14 bases between. Germline V gene lookup returns CDR1 SGHVS and CDR2 FNYEAQ. The length of the CDR3 is 14 residues. The CDR3 coding sequence is TGTGCCAGCAGCCAAGGGGGTCTGACAGAGACCCAGTACTTC. Protein sequence: CASSQGGLTETQYF.

This clonotype was detected a few times. This chain links TRBV6-1 with TRBJ1-3; D may be TRBD1 (5 bases). V was trimmed by 4 bases and J by 3 bases, leaving 13 bases between them. CDR3 size: 15 residues. Germline values: CDR1 MNHNS, CDR2 SASEGT. Here the CDR3 reads CASSALDRFGNTIYF. The CDR3 nucleotides are TGTGCCAGCAGTGCACTCGACAGATTTGGAAACACCATATATTTT.

This clonotype has a count of ten or more. The chain combines TRBV27 with TRBJ1-6, with 7 bases matching TRBD1. V trimming: 3 bases; J trimming: 7 bases; junction bases outside the gene matches: 9. Per the germline V gene, CDR1 is MNHEY and CDR2 is SMNVEV (reference sequence). The CDR3 has 16 amino acids. This CDR3 reads CASSFGLDRQNSPLHF. Here the CDR3 DNA reads TGTGCCAGCAGTTTCGGCCTGGACAGGCAAAATTCACCCCTCCACTTT.

This clonotype appeared a few times. The chain links TRBV4-3 to TRBJ1-2, with unresolved D. Germline CDR1 and CDR2: LGHNA and YSLEER. This CDR3 has 15 amino acids. V shed 1 base and J shed 4 bases, with 13 bases lying between them. Here the CDR3 reads CASSQVGTVVYGYTF. CDR3 coding DNA: TGCGCCAGCAGCCAAGTGGGCACTGTCGTCTATGGCTACACCTTC.

This sequence joins TRBV3-1 and TRBJ2-5, with 13 bases aligning to TRBD2. Germline V lookup: CDR1 LGHDT, CDR2 YNNKEL (reference sequence). The J segment lost 2 bases and the V segment lost 1 base, leaving 1 base of the junction unmatched. The CDR3 is made up of 16 amino acids. The CDR3 coding sequence is TGTGCCAGCAGCCAAGCGACTAGCGGGGGGCAAGAGACCCAGTACTTC. Protein: CASSQATSGGQETQYF.

The V call is TRBV6-5, the J call TRBJ2-7; no reliable D call. V was pared by 6 bases and J by 0 bases, with 9 bases between. Germline CDR1 is MNHEY and CDR2 is SVGAGI. This CDR3 is 13 amino acids long. CDR3 DNA sequence: TGTGCCAGCAGCTCCCCTGGCTCCTACGAGCAGTACTTC. It translates to CASSSPGSYEQYF.

The V gene is TRBV20-1, the J gene TRBJ2-1; 10 nucleotides align to TRBD2. Germline loops: CDR1 DFQATT, CDR2 SNEGSKA (reference sequence). CDR3 length equals 16 residues. Trimming removed 4 bases from V and 2 bases from J; junction bases left unmatched: 8. Here the CDR3 reads CSAKRGLAAAYNEQFF. CDR3 nucleotide sequence: TGCAGTGCTAAGAGAGGACTAGCGGCCGCCTACAATGAGCAGTTCTTC.

This clonotype occurred a few times. The chain combines TRBV7-4 with TRBJ2-5; no firm D call. Germline loops: CDR1 SGHVT, CDR2 SQSDAQ. Trimming removed 6 bases from V and 1 base from J, with 6 bases in between. The CDR3 totals 12 residues. The CDR3 reads CASSGGQETQYF. The DNA of the CDR3 is TGTGCCAGCAGTGGCGGCCAAGAGACCCAGTACTTC.

The CDR3 here is CASSIYELTDTQYF. In DNA, the CDR3 is TGTGCCAGTAGTATTTATGAACTCACAGATACGCAGTATTTT. The gene calls are TRBV19 and TRBJ2-3; D not certain. This CDR3 is 14 amino acids long. The ends were cut back, 3 bases at V and 2 bases at J, with 9 bases in the middle. Germline CDR1 is LNHDA and CDR2 is SQIVND (reference sequence).

This clonotype was picked up a small number of times. The gene calls are TRBV5-1 and TRBJ2-3; the D gene is possibly TRBD2 (5 bases). V was trimmed by 7 bases and J by 0 bases, leaving 9 bases between them. Germline lookup yields CDR1 SGHRS and CDR2 YFSETQ. This CDR3 region has 13 residues. Here the CDR3 DNA reads TGCGCCAGCGGAACGGGAAGCACAGATACGCAGTATTTT. Translation gives CASGTGSTDTQYF. Using reference TRBV5-1 and TRBJ2-3 for the parts outside the CDR3, the full variable domain is KAGVTQTPRYLIKTRGQQVTLSCSPISGHRSVSWYQQTPGQGLQFLFEYFSETQRNKGNFPGRFSGRQFSNSRSEMNVSTLELGDSALYLCASGTGSTDTQYFGPGTRLTVL.

This chain uses TRBV12-3 or TRBV12-4 with TRBJ2-5; 13 nucleotides agree with TRBD2. The CDR3 sequence is 15 residues long. V shed 5 bases and J 6 bases; nucleotides not matched to a gene: 6. The CDR3 is CASSLGTSGAQTQYF. The CDR3 DNA sequence: TGTGCCAGCAGTCTGGGGACTAGCGGGGCCCAGACCCAGTACTTC.

The chain has TRBV7-2 and TRBJ1-1, with a tentative D call TRBD1 (6 bases). Germline loops: CDR1 SGHTA, CDR2 FQGNSA. Deletions cut 6 bases from V and 1 base from J, with 15 bases between. The CDR3 extends over 15 amino acids. CDR3 DNA sequence: TGTGCCAGCAGTTATTACAGGGTTAGGAACACTGAAGCTTTCTTT. The encoded protein is CASSYYRVRNTEAFF.

The rearrangement uses TRBV19 and TRBJ2-7; TRBD2 is a possible D gene (6 bases). Germline values: CDR1 LNHDA, CDR2 SQIVND (reference sequence). The CDR3 totals 14 residues. Trimming stripped 3 bases from V and 2 bases from J, with 11 bases between. CDR3 coding DNA: TGTGCCAGTAGTATTGGCGGGGTGCCCTACGAGCAGTACTTC. Its protein is CASSIGGVPYEQYF.

This chain uses TRBV28 with TRBJ1-2; 7 nucleotides match TRBD1. The CDR3 runs 14 residues. Germline V CDR1 and CDR2: MDHEN, SYDVKM. V gave up 4 bases and J gave up 5 bases; unmatched junction bases: 7. The CDR3: CASSSPGQPYGYTF. The DNA of the CDR3 is TGTGCCAGCAGTTCTCCGGGACAGCCTTATGGCTACACCTTC.

Many counts were recorded for this clonotype. This chain links TRBV7-2 with TRBJ2-1; D gene ambiguous. Trimming stripped 1 base from V and 5 bases from J, with 6 bases between. This CDR3 is built from 13 residues. Germline V CDR1 and CDR2: SGHTA, FQGNSA. The CDR3 nucleotides read TGTGCCAGCAGCTTAGGGGCCAACAATGAGCAGTTCTTC. This sequence encodes CASSLGANNEQFF. Variable domain in full (rest from reference TRBV7-2 and TRBJ2-1): GAGVSQSPSNKVTEKGKDVELRCDPISGHTALYWYRQSLGQGLEFLIYFQGNSAPDKSGLPSDRFSAERTGGSVSTLTIQRTQQEDSAVYLCASSLGANNEQFFGPGTRLTVL.

This sequence joins TRBV19 and TRBJ1-3, with no clear D. The germline gives CDR1 LNHDA, CDR2 SQIVND (reference sequence). Trimming stripped 6 bases from V and 2 bases from J, with 17 bases between. There are 16 residues in the CDR3. The CDR3 sequence: CASSPGVVGAGNTIYF. CDR3 nucleotides: TGTGCCAGTAGCCCCGGAGTCGTCGGAGCTGGAAACACCATATATTTT.

This clonotype was counted only a few times. CDR3 DNA: TGTGCCCTTGAAGCCTCAGACTATGGCTACACCTTC. Its protein is CALEASDYGYTF. The chain has TRBV7-9 and TRBJ1-2, with unresolved D. This CDR3 contains 12 residues. Trimming cost V 11 bases and J 3 bases, with 13 bases left between them. The germline CDR1 and CDR2 sequences are SEHNR and FQNEAQ (reference sequence).

This clonotype was counted a few times. This chain uses TRBV28 with TRBJ2-5; D might be TRBD2 (5 bases). Trimming cost V 6 bases and J 5 bases, with 25 bases left between them. This CDR3 contains 17 residues. Germline lookup yields CDR1 MDHEN and CDR2 SYDVKM. CDR3 amino acids: CASSFGSVAVLGETQYF. CDR3 in DNA: TGTGCCAGCAGCTTTGGGAGTGTAGCAGTTTTAGGGGAGACCCAGTACTTC.

This rearrangement joins TRBV25-1 to TRBJ1-2, with D unresolved. The germline CDR1 and CDR2 sequences are MGHDK and SYGVNS. This CDR3 is 14 amino acids long. With 4 bases removed from V and 5 bases from J, the gap between germline ends came to 14 bases. As DNA, the CDR3 is TGTGCCAGCAGTGCCACCACAGCGCCGTATGGCTACACCTTC. This gives the protein CASSATTAPYGYTF.

The chain links TRBV11-2 to TRBJ1-1; tentatively, D is TRBD1 (6 bases). CDR1 SGHAT and CDR2 FQNNGV come from the germline V gene. The CDR3 is 15 residues long. Trimming took off 5 bases at V and 4 bases at J, with 17 bases between the two ends. Here the CDR3 reads CASSPPGGGVTEAFF. DNA of the CDR3: TGTGCCAGCAGCCCCCCGGGAGGGGGAGTCACTGAAGCTTTCTTT. Full variable domain (rest looked up from reference TRBV11-2 and TRBJ1-1): EAGVAQSPRYKIIEKRQSVAFWCNPISGHATLYWYQQILGQGPKLLIQFQNNGVVDDSQLPKDRFSAERLKGVDSTLKIQPAKLEDSAVYLCASSPPGGGVTEAFFGQGTRLTVV.

This clonotype was picked up many times. The chain is built from TRBV7-8 and TRBJ2-5; 8 bases line up with TRBD2. The CDR3 totals 13 residues. CDR1 and CDR2 from the germline V gene are SGHVS and FQNEAQ. The ends lost 4 bases at V and 5 bases at J; junction bases unmatched: 3. This chain's CDR3 is CASSSGTRETQYF. The CDR3 DNA reads as TGTGCCAGCAGCTCCGGGACTAGGGAGACCCAGTACTTC.

This clonotype was seen more than once but under ten times. CDR3 in DNA: TGTGCCAGCAGCTTAATCGCGGGACTAGCGGGAGAGACCCAGTACTTC. Its protein product is CASSLIAGLAGETQYF. The chain uses TRBV7-3 and TRBJ2-5, with 12 bases matching TRBD2. This CDR3 contains 16 residues. CDR1 and CDR2 from the germline V gene are SGHTA and FQGTGA. V lost 1 base and J lost 4; bases outside the gene matches: 4.

The V gene is TRBV12-3 or TRBV12-4, the J gene TRBJ1-5; 7 nucleotides line up with TRBD1. The CDR3 loop spans 14 amino acids. Unmatched junction bases numbered 7, after V lost 5 bases and J lost 6 bases. The CDR3 region has the DNA TGTGCCAGCAGTCTACAGGGGATTGCTCAGCCCCAGCATTTT. This encodes CASSLQGIAQPQHF.

The V call is TRBV6-2 or TRBV6-3, the J call TRBJ2-7, with D unresolved. This CDR3 is built from 17 residues. Germline values: CDR1 MNHEY, CDR2 SVGEGT. V shed 0 bases and J shed 2 bases, with 17 bases lying between them. The CDR3 nucleotides read TGTGCCAGCAGTTACTCCCCAGGCACATCAGAGGCCTACGAGCAGTACTTC. Its translation: CASSYSPGTSEAYEQYF.

This clonotype was seen more than once but under ten times. The chain recombines TRBV7-9 with TRBJ1-2, with 9 bases fitting TRBD1. V shed 5 bases, J shed 8 bases, and the junction held 21 bases outside the gene matches. The CDR3 consists of 18 residues. Germline V gene lookup returns CDR1 SEHNR and CDR2 FQNEAQ (reference sequence). The CDR3 region is CASSGDRDRVPGSVGYTF. The CDR3 nucleotides are TGTGCCAGCAGCGGAGACCGGGACAGGGTTCCTGGGTCGGTCGGCTACACCTTC.

The rearrangement links TRBV7-3 to TRBJ2-1; 7 nucleotides align to TRBD2. Trimming took 1 base from V and 0 from J; bases not matched to a gene: 3. This CDR3 spans 16 amino acids. CDR1 is SGHTA, CDR2 FQGTGA, per germline. As DNA, the CDR3 is TGTGCCAGCAGCTTAATGGGCGGGAGCTCCTACAATGAGCAGTTCTTC. This gives the protein CASSLMGGSSYNEQFF.

In its sample, this clonotype was seen a few times. The gene calls are TRBV27 and TRBJ2-3; 7 bases are a match to TRBD1. Per germline, CDR1 MNHEY and CDR2 SMNVEV (reference sequence). Germline trimming cut 6 bases from V and 2 bases from J; bases unmatched to any gene: 8. The CDR3 is made up of 15 amino acids. The CDR3 here is CASRPRGRPTDTQYF. CDR3 nucleotide sequence: TGTGCCAGCAGACCAAGGGGGCGTCCCACAGATACGCAGTATTTT.

With regard to this clonotype: One junction end disagrees with the germline gene, perhaps due to a read error. V gene TRBV7-2 combines with J gene TRBJ2-5; the D gene is possibly TRBD1 (5 bases). From germline, CDR1 is SGHTA and CDR2 FQGNSA. The CDR3 sequence is 15 residues long. The CDR3 region has the DNA TGTGCCATCAGCTTAGGGGCCAGGTTACAAGAGACCCAGTACTTC. It codes for CAISLGARLQETQYF. The full variable domain, its missing parts supplied by reference TRBV7-2 and TRBJ2-5, is GAGVSQSPSNKVTEKGKDVELRCDPISGHTALYWYRQSLGQGLEFLIYFQGNSAPDKSGLPSDRFSAERTGGSVSTLTIQRTQQEDSAVYLCAISLGARLQETQYFGPGTRLLVL.

Ten or more counts support this clonotype. This chain joins TRBV7-2 and TRBJ2-3; D is unclear. V was trimmed by 3 bases and J by 4 bases, leaving 5 bases between them. CDR1 SGHTA and CDR2 FQGNSA come from the germline V gene. The CDR3 is made up of 12 amino acids. CDR3 nucleotides: TGTGCCAGCAGCTTTACCCCAGATACGCAGTATTTT. It translates to CASSFTPDTQYF. The full variable domain, with the rest looked up from reference TRBV7-2 and TRBJ2-3, is GAGVSQSPSNKVTEKGKDVELRCDPISGHTALYWYRQSLGQGLEFLIYFQGNSAPDKSGLPSDRFSAERTGGSVSTLTIQRTQQEDSAVYLCASSFTPDTQYFGPGTRLTVL.